This T cell receptor (beta chain) was recovered during a study of blood T cell repertoires in COVID-19. At the level of the study: Both acute and convalescent COVID-19 samples were obtained from the United States, Italy and Spain.

Profiled with immunoSEQ multiplex PCR; TCRdb holds only in-frame clones, not every one. The profile shows roughly 330,000 clones, approximately 82% of them singletons. There are 13 residues in the CDR3. CDR1 is SGHTA, CDR2 FQGNSA, per germline. Trimming took off 0 bases at V and 8 bases at J, with 8 bases between the two ends. Sequencing input: peripheral blood. The receptor's source is a woman between 45 and 60 years old with acute or convalescent COVID-19. The gene calls are TRBV7-2 and TRBJ2-1; unclear D gene. DNA of the CDR3: TGTGCCAGCAGCTTAGCCGCCCCGGATGAGCAGTTCTTC. It translates to CASSLAAPDEQFF.